This record covers a single T cell receptor beta chain. The target antigen is unknown. In the same sample, other DNA sequences code for this CDR3. Investigators spread the genomic DNA of each subset evenly over several immunoSEQ plates. Produced via immunoSEQ multiplex PCR; TCRdb's table is partial and in-frame only. Counted here are roughly 2,000,000 clones, approximately 95% occurring once; the ten biggest clones make up 1.2%. The CDR3 is 13 residues long. With 3 bases removed from V and 3 bases from J, the gap between germline ends came to 9 bases. Germline V lookup: CDR1 LNHDA, CDR2 SQIVND (reference sequence). The data belong to a study of shared clonotypes between healthy human individuals. Study-wide context: Three plates were used per donor for CD4 naive, three for CD4 memory, two for CD8 naive and one for CD8 memory.

The study's findings and limits: The study generally estimated greater richness for naive than memory subsets. Collection of samples was limited to blood; tissue repertoires likely differ.

Naive-designated CD8 cells lacked CD45RO, were positively enriched for CCR7, and omitted terminally differentiated effector memory CD45RA+ cells. The rearrangement joins TRBV19 to TRBJ2-7; D gene uncertain. The material sequenced was naive CD8+ T cells sorted from blood. The TCR originated in a man aged 18 to 29 in good health. The CDR3 DNA is TGTGCCAGTAGTATCCTTGGGGACTACGAGCAGTACTTC. This encodes CASSILGDYEQYF.